This T cell receptor beta chain was profiled in a study of tumor and adjacent non-tumor tissue in lung cancer (dated by TCRdb to between 2018 and 2020). As for the study more broadly: Of the cohort, 12 patients had adenocarcinoma, 2 had squamous cell carcinoma and 1 had small cell lung cancer. The study compared bulk TCRbeta repertoires from lung tumor tissue and matched distant non-tumor lung tissue of approximately 14 lung cancer patients. Sequencing generated a total of 120 million or so productive TCRbeta reads, averaging roughly 4.4 million reads per sample. Fewer than 35 paired specimens, one tumor and one normal lung sample per patient, were profiled by TCRbeta CDR3 sequencing. The roughly 15 patients were aged roughly 30 to 80 years, included 10 men and 5 women, and had TNM stage I to III disease.

Reading from cysteine to phenylalanine, the CDR3 counts 16 amino acids. This entry keeps only the CDR3 DNA: 48 bases, framed from base 1. V is clipped by 3 bases and J by 3 bases, and the sequence between their germline boundaries is 18 bases long. CDR1 and CDR2 are drawn from the germline V gene (reference sequence): DFQATT, SNEGSKA. Of note for this clonotype: The antigen it recognizes is unknown. Base-call qualities are not available, and no considerably larger clone is one nucleotide away.

Library method: multiplex PCR. The listed sequencing device is Illumina HiSeq 2500. TCRbeta libraries were built by three rounds of nested PCR using primers (Table S4), following protocols modified from ARM-PCR. Before sequencing, PCR products of 200-500 bp were cut from the gel and purified using the QIAquick gel extraction kit. The paper's data handling went like this. Reads were cleaned using Trimmomatic, were merged into complete CDR3 sequences using FLASH, and were assigned to V(D)J germline segments using MiTCR. VDJtools was used to compute clonal diversity as the inverse Simpson's index. In-frame sequences without a premature stop codon were defined as productive reads. TCRdb trimmed public reads at Q25 via fastp, called clones via MiXCR and kept in-frame beta chains. Each entry is one CDR3 protein sequence, shown with its most common DNA and genes. TCRdb, not the authors, supplied the V and J calls. The sample contains around 74,000 distinct CDR3 sequences, 55% to 70% of them found a single time. The ten largest clones take up roughly 12% of the sample.

Points the paper makes about the study in general: Only about 15 patients were in the cohort, and the authors stated that larger samples and more detailed clinical data are needed. The top 100 clones made up a significantly larger cumulative share of the repertoire in normal lung than in tumor tissue. Neither the sequencing platform nor unique molecular identifiers are mentioned in the methods. Younger patients had significantly higher TCR diversity, and higher tumor TCR diversity was associated with shorter overall and disease-free survival. Because peripheral blood was not sequenced, blood TCRbeta repertoires in the lung cancer patients of the study were not examined. Tumor tissue showed significantly greater TCR diversity (inverse Simpson) than normal lung tissue (approximately 400 vs 170, P = 0.0075, Mann-Whitney U test).

RNA was isolated from bulk unsorted tissue, and RNA quality was assessed with a NanoDrop ND-1000 and an Agilent 2100. The donors were newly diagnosed lung cancer patients admitted for thoracic surgery in China from August to November 2014 who had not received prior chemotherapy. The study excluded patients who had received radiotherapy or chemotherapy before or who had another cancer at the same time. Surgical tissue pieces of about 1-2.1 cm3 were preserved in RNAlater solution and stored at -80 °C until use. Sequencing was performed on lung tumor tissue. The rearrangement joined TRBV20-1 to TRBJ2-1; possibly the D gene is TRBD2, per 7 matching bases. The TCR comes from a woman aged 65 to 85 with non-small cell lung cancer. The nucleotide sequence is given as TGCAGTGCTAGGAGGGGGGGCAGGATACACTACAATGAGCAGTTCTTC. This sequence encodes CSARRGGRIHYNEQFF.